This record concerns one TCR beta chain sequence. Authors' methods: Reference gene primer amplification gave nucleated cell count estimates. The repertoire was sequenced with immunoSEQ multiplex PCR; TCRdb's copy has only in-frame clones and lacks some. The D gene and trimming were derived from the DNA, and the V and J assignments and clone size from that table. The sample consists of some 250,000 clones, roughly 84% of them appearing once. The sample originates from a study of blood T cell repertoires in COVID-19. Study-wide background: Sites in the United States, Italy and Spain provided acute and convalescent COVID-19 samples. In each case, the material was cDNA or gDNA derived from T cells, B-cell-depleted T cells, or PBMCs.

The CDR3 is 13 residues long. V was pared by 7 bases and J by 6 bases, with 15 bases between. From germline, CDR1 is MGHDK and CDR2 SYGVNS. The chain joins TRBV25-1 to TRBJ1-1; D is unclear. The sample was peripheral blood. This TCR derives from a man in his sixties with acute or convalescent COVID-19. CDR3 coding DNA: TGTGCCAGCACACCGGGTGAGGTCGCTGAAGCTTTCTTT. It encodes CASTPGEVAEAFF.